One sample yielded the 18 T cell receptor beta chains listed below, sequenced in a study of early T cells in non-severe SARS-CoV-2 infection (dated by TCRdb to the early 2020s). Receptor libraries were prepared by 5' RACE. The listed sequencing device is NextSeq 500. TCRdb trimmed public reads at Q25 via fastp, called clones via MiXCR and kept in-frame beta chains. Each record represents a unique CDR3 protein, reported with the most common genes and DNA among its rows. The sample table lists some 49,000 distinct CDR3 sequences, 12% of them with a count of one. The ten largest clones take up approximately 9.1% of the sample. The specimen was whole blood. The origin of the receptors is an adult who was a healthcare worker with PCR-confirmed SARS-CoV-2 infection or an uninfected control (not recorded which).

This clonotype was picked up a small number of times. This chain links TRBV7-9 with TRBJ1-1; D might be TRBD1 (5 bases). The V gene's germline CDR1 is SEHNR and CDR2 FQNEAQ (reference sequence). V shed 2 bases and J shed 6 bases, with 13 bases lying between them. The CDR3 contains 14 residues. In nucleotides, the CDR3 is TGTGCCAGCAGCTTATTGGCAGGGAAACCTGAAGCTTTCTTT. Encoded protein: CASSLLAGKPEAFF.

The sample holds a few counts of this clonotype. This chain connects TRBV7-2 to TRBJ2-5, with D hard to call. Germline CDR1 is SGHTA and CDR2 is FQGNSA. This CDR3 spans 13 amino acids. V was cut by 5 bases and J by 7 bases, with 14 bases left in between. The chain's CDR3 is CASSLPWGVTQYF. The CDR3, as DNA: TGTGCCAGCAGCCTCCCTTGGGGTGTGACCCAGTACTTC.

The sample holds many counts of this clonotype. This chain uses TRBV20-1 with TRBJ1-2; TRBD1 matches at 7 bases. This CDR3 is 13 amino acids long. From germline, CDR1 is DFQATT and CDR2 SNEGSKA (reference sequence). Unmatched junction bases numbered 9, after V lost 7 bases and J lost 4 bases. The CDR3 DNA sequence: TGCAGTGTCACGAGGGGGCGCGTCTATGGCTACACCTTC. Residues: CSVTRGRVYGYTF.

This clonotype appeared a few times. The chain carries TRBV28 and TRBJ1-2; 7 nucleotides match TRBD1. CDR1 and CDR2 (germline): MDHEN, SYDVKM. CDR3 length equals 15 residues. J lost 4 bases, V lost 6 bases, and 11 bases had no gene match. The CDR3 region is CASSSPGGSSYGYTF. As DNA, the CDR3 is TGTGCCAGCAGCTCACCAGGGGGTTCTTCCTATGGCTACACCTTC.

At least ten counts were recorded for this clonotype. This chain joins TRBV6-5 and TRBJ2-1; D is possibly TRBD2 (5 bases). There are 12 residues in the CDR3. The germline V gene has CDR1 MNHEY and CDR2 SVGAGI. The CDR3 coding sequence is TGTGCATCAGGACTCTCCTACAATGAGCAGTTCTTC. This encodes CASGLSYNEQFF.

The table lists this clonotype with a few counts. The chain couples TRBV6-5 to TRBJ2-3; 8 bases line up with TRBD2. The germline gives CDR1 MNHEY, CDR2 SVGAGI. The J segment lost 0 bases and the V segment lost 10 bases, leaving 12 bases of the junction unmatched. The CDR3 is made up of 16 amino acids. DNA of the CDR3: TGTGCCACCACACCCCTGACTAGCGAGAGCACAGATACGCAGTATTTT. Translation gives CATTPLTSESTDTQYF.

This clonotype has at least ten counts. The J gene is TRBJ2-2, the V gene TRBV7-3; D gene uncertain. CDR1 SGHTA and CDR2 FQGTGA come from the germline V gene. The CDR3 loop spans 13 amino acids. The V end lost 4 bases, the J end lost 2 bases, and 5 bases lay between the germline ends. The CDR3 sequence: CASSSANTGELFF. The CDR3 nucleotides read TGTGCCAGCAGCTCGGCTAACACCGGGGAGCTGTTTTTT.

This clonotype came up many times. The V and J genes are TRBV5-1 and TRBJ2-7, with 7 bases matching TRBD2. V was clipped by 7 bases and J by 0 bases; unmatched bases: 13. This CDR3 is built from 16 residues. The germline CDR1 and CDR2 sequences are SGHRS and YFSETQ. CDR3 bases: TGCGCCAGCTCCAACCTAACTAGCGCCATCTCCTACGAGCAGTACTTC. It yields the protein CASSNLTSAISYEQYF.

Many counts were recorded for this clonotype. The J gene is TRBJ2-3, the V gene TRBV10-3; a weak D match, TRBD2 (7 bases). Trimming stripped 3 bases from V and 4 bases from J, with 11 bases between. This CDR3 has 14 residues. CDR1 is ENHRY and CDR2 is SYGVKD in the germline V gene. CDR3 protein: CAISEGGAADTQYF. In DNA, the CDR3 is TGTGCCATCAGTGAAGGGGGGGCCGCAGATACGCAGTATTTT.

This clonotype was counted only a few times. The rearrangement joins TRBV19 to TRBJ2-7; D uncertain. Germline values: CDR1 LNHDA, CDR2 SQIVND (reference sequence). V lost 5 bases and J lost 2, with 7 bases in between. This CDR3 is built from 12 residues. CDR3 sequence reads: CASSSLTYEQYF. For the CDR3, the DNA is TGTGCCAGTAGTTCCCTGACCTACGAGCAGTACTTC.

This clonotype was counted at least ten times. The chain uses TRBV11-2 and TRBJ2-5, with D perhaps matching TRBD1 (5 bases). The germline V and J ends were trimmed by 1 base and 4 bases, with 10 bases remaining between them. This CDR3 is built from 14 residues. Germline CDR1 reads SGHAT; CDR2 reads FQNNGV. CDR3 DNA sequence: TGTGCCAGCAGCTTAGTACGTGGGGCAGAGACCCAGTACTTC. This codes for CASSLVRGAETQYF.

The rearrangement links TRBV3-2 to TRBJ2-7; the listed D gene, TRBD2, was not tested against the DNA. TRBV3-2 is a documented pseudogene. The CDR3 runs 15 residues. CDR3 nucleotides: TGTGCCAGCACACCCTTTTTGCGGGACTCCTACGAGCAGTACTTC. Protein sequence: CASTPFLRDSYEQYF.

This clonotype was found a few times. This sequence joins TRBV27 and TRBJ2-7; 9 bases are a match to TRBD2. The length of the CDR3 is 15 residues. Germline V CDR1 and CDR2: MNHEY, SMNVEV (reference sequence). With 2 bases clipped from V and 2 bases from J, the junction kept 4 bases outside the gene matches. The CDR3 here is CASSLGAGGTYEQYF. CDR3 sequence (DNA): TGTGCCAGCAGTTTAGGCGCGGGGGGGACCTACGAGCAGTACTTC.

This clonotype came up a few times. The chain recombines TRBV14 with TRBJ2-5; 7 nucleotides align to TRBD1. The CDR3 length is 15 residues. The V gene end was trimmed by 0 bases and the J gene end by 1 base; junction bases not matched to a gene: 2. The V gene's germline CDR1 is SGHDN and CDR2 FVKESK. DNA of the CDR3: TGTGCCAGCAGCCAAGACAGGGGGATCCAAGAGACCCAGTACTTC. Protein: CASSQDRGIQETQYF.

The chain recombines TRBV7-2 with TRBJ2-5, with D perhaps TRBD2 (6 bases). CDR1 is SGHTA, CDR2 FQGNSA, per germline. This CDR3 is built from 15 residues. The V gene lost 4 bases and the J gene lost 0 bases, with 12 bases spanning the gap. The CDR3 sequence is CASSSLGDYQETQYF. CDR3 DNA: TGTGCCAGCAGCTCGCTCGGGGACTACCAAGAGACCCAGTACTTC.

This clonotype was found a few times. The chain combines TRBV29-1 with TRBJ2-7; 8 positions agree with TRBD2. V shed 0 bases, J shed 4 bases, and the junction held 8 bases outside the gene matches. Per germline, CDR1 SQVTM and CDR2 ANQGSEA. The CDR3 consists of 15 residues. As DNA, the CDR3 is TGCAGCGTTGAAGATCGAATAGCGGGAACTTACGAGCAGTACTTC. This translates into CSVEDRIAGTYEQYF.

This clonotype was detected a few times. This chain uses TRBV29-1 with TRBJ1-1; 7 bases match TRBD1. Per the germline V gene, CDR1 is SQVTM and CDR2 is ANQGSEA. J lost 8 bases, V lost 7 bases, and 13 bases had no gene match. This CDR3 contains 13 residues. The CDR3 sequence: CSASGRQGEEAFF. CDR3 bases: TGCAGCGCCTCCGGACGACAGGGAGAAGAAGCTTTCTTT.

This clonotype occurred many times. The chain is built from TRBV6-2 or TRBV6-3 and TRBJ1-1; D call uncertain. This CDR3 is 11 amino acids long. The germline V gene encodes CDR1 MNHEY and CDR2 SVGEGT. The V end was cut by 8 bases, the J end by 3 bases, with 7 bases between. CDR3: CASGIYTEAFF. The CDR3 DNA is TGTGCCAGCGGGATATACACTGAAGCTTTCTTT.